This entry lists 25 T cell receptor delta chains sequenced from one sample in a study of γδ T cells in repeated Plasmodium falciparum infection. Bulk repertoires came from Vgamma9/Vdelta2+ or Vdelta2-negative gammadelta T cells flow-sorted from PBMC. TCRdb re-processed the multiplex PCR reads via CATT. The sample yields 90,000 to 95,000 delta-chain clones, 0.75% to 1% seen once. What was sequenced was gamma-delta T cells from blood. The receptors were gathered from a pool of human donors (malaria-infected and uninfected, not separated).

There are a few counts of this clone. TCRdb attributes to this sequence the protein of a much larger clone, which differs from the DNA translation at residue 9; a read error is likely, and the protein displayed is translated from the DNA. This chain joins TRDV2 and TRDJ1; 7 bases align to TRDD3. J gave up 6 bases and V 0 bases, and 9 bases lay outside the gene matches. The CDR3 covers 15 residues. CDR1 is GEAIGNYY and CDR2 is EKD in the germline V gene. The CDR3 spells CACDTGLGNTYKLIF. The DNA for the CDR3 is TGTGCCTGTGACACCGGACTGGGGAATACTTATAAACTCATCTTT.

In regard to this clone: A far bigger clonotype differs at one base, so this is likely a read error. Other nucleotide sequences in the sample specify the same CDR3. The rearrangement uses TRDV1 and TRDJ1, with 9 bases lining up with TRDD3. Here the J gene was assigned by germline matching of the DNA, as TCRdb has none. The length of the CDR3 is 20 residues. Germline CDR1 reads TSWWSYY; CDR2 reads QGS. CDR3 in amino acids: CALGELPPPLGDLYTDKLIF. The CDR3 DNA reads as TGTGCTCTTGGGGAACTTCCTCCCCCTCTGGGGGATCTGTACACTGATAAACTCATCTTT.

This clone was seen a handful of times. The TCRdb protein, from a much larger clone, departs from this DNA's translation at residue 15, likely by read error; the protein shown derives from the DNA. The J gene has no call, while the V gene is TRDV2; TRDD3 reflects the table's D call only, with no check against the DNA. The CDR3 covers 16 residues. The germline CDR1 and CDR2 sequences are GEAIGNYY and EKD. The CDR3 region is CACDKVGVLYTDKLTF. The CDR3 bases are TGTGCCTGTGACAAGGTGGGGGTTCTCTACACCGATAAACTCACCTTT.

This clone was counted between two and nine times. The protein TCRdb gives is from a much larger clone and does not agree with this DNA's translation at residue 12, likely a read error; the protein shown here comes from the DNA. The CDR3 is CACDQLGDRSDELIF. DNA of the CDR3: TGTGCCTGTGACCAACTGGGGGATAGGTCCGATGAACTCATCTTT. The rearrangement joins TRDV2 to TRDJ1, with 11 bases aligning to TRDD3. Because TCRdb records no J gene, it was assigned here through a match of the DNA to germline. The germline gives CDR1 GEAIGNYY, CDR2 EKD. This CDR3 contains 15 residues.

This clone was found a few times. The translation of this DNA and the TCRdb protein of a much larger clone differ at residue 13, probably owing to a read error; the protein shown here is translated from the DNA. The chain uses TRDV1 and TRDJ1; TRDD2 aligns across 7 bases. Germline values: CDR1 TSWWSYY, CDR2 QGS. The CDR3 spans 18 residues. Trimming at V came to 5 bases and at J to 10 bases, leaving 25 bases not matched to a gene. Here the CDR3 DNA reads TGTGCTCTTGGGTCTCGCCCCAGCCTTCCTCAACTGGTAAAGGGACTCATCTTT. Translated, it gives CALGSRPSLPQLVKGLIF.

For this clone: Translating this DNA gives a protein that differs at residue 9 from the TCRdb one, which belongs to a much larger clone; a read error is likely, and the protein shown is this translation. The chain carries TRDV2 and TRDJ1; TRDD3 matches 8 bases. TCRdb does not report a J gene; here it was assigned by matching the DNA to germline references. Germline V gene lookup returns CDR1 GEAIGNYY and CDR2 EKD. The V segment lost 4 bases and the J segment 10 bases; nucleotides outside the gene matches: 10. This CDR3 has 13 amino acids. CDR3 amino acids: CACDPLLGGTLIF. Written as DNA, the CDR3 is TGTGCCTGTGATCCTCTACTGGGGGGTACACTCATCTTT.

This clone was seen more than once but under ten times. TCRdb records a much larger clone's protein for this DNA, with a difference at residue 12 that likely arises from a read error; the protein given is the translation of the DNA. DNA of the CDR3: TGTGCCTGTGACGAAATTACAACACTGACTGGGAGACCCTTATCGTACACCGATAAACTCATCTTT. The encoded protein is CACDEITTLTGRPLSYTDKLIF. The V call is TRDV2, the J call TRDJ1; a weak D match, TRDD3 (6 bases). TCRdb carries no J gene annotation; the J gene was assigned here by matching the DNA with germline. Germline V gives CDR1 GEAIGNYY, CDR2 EKD. The CDR3 loop spans 22 amino acids. V dropped 3 bases and J dropped 0 bases, with 34 bases sitting between them.

A word on this clone: A far larger clone is a single base away, which makes a read error likely. Additional DNA sequences in this sample encode the identical CDR3. This chain uses TRDV2 with TRDJ1; 11 bases fit TRDD3. TCRdb gives no J gene; it was assigned here by matching the DNA to germline. Germline V gives CDR1 GEAIGNYY, CDR2 EKD. This CDR3 comprises 19 residues. The chain's CDR3 is CACDTLVLGDRGDTDKLIF. CDR3 nucleotide sequence: TGTGCCTGTGACACCCTCGTACTGGGGGATAGGGGAGACACTGATAAACTCATCTTT.

A note on this clone: The protein in TCRdb stems from a much larger clone and differs at residue 21 from this DNA's translation, likely a read error; here the protein is translated from the DNA. This chain connects TRDV1 to TRDJ1, with TRDD3 identical over 13 bases. Germline matching of the DNA provided the J gene here, since TCRdb leaves it blank. Germline CDR1 is TSWWSYY and CDR2 is QGS. This CDR3 region has 25 residues. The CDR3 loop reads CALGEPFPYLRTGGYAFRRTGKLIF. CDR3 DNA sequence: TGTGCTCTTGGGGAACCGTTTCCTTACCTACGTACTGGGGGATACGCCTTCCGTCGGACCGGTAAACTCATCTTT.

This clone came up a few times. One base separates it from a far larger clone, so it is likely a read error. Other DNA sequences in the same sample also yield this CDR3. The chain is built from TRDV2 and TRDJ1, with TRDD3 matching 8 bases. TCRdb leaves out the J gene; it was filled in here by matching the DNA to germline. V shed 1 base, J shed 1 base, and the junction held 16 bases outside the gene matches. Per germline, CDR1 GEAIGNYY and CDR2 EKD. CDR3 length: 19 residues. The CDR3 spells CACDTPWTGGPHPTDKLIF. The CDR3 coding sequence is TGTGCCTGTGACACTCCTTGGACTGGGGGCCCACACCCCACCGATAAACTCATCTTT.

This clone has just a few counts. The TCRdb protein comes from a much larger clone and disagrees with this DNA's translation at residue 17, likely due to a read error; the protein given here is derived from the DNA. The chain uses TRDV1 and TRDJ1, with 10 positions matching TRDD3. There are 21 residues in the CDR3. Germline values: CDR1 TSWWSYY, CDR2 QGS. CDR3 in amino acids: CALGELDPTVIGGYGTGKLIF. Written as DNA, the CDR3 is TGTGCTCTTGGGGAACTAGATCCTACTGTTATCGGGGGATACGGCACCGGTAAACTCATCTTT.

This clone was detected only a few times. TCRdb assigns this DNA the protein of a much larger clone, which departs from its translation at residue 7; this likely reflects a read error, and the protein shown comes from translating the DNA. This chain joins TRDV1 and TRDJ1, with 9 bases matching TRDD3. V lost 5 bases and J lost 0; bases outside the gene matches: 16. The CDR3 has 19 residues. Germline CDR1 TSWWSYY, CDR2 QGS. The DNA for the CDR3 is TGTGCTCTTGGGAATTCTTGGTACTGGGGGACAGAATACACCGATAAACTCATCTTT. Residues: CALGNSWYWGTEYTDKLIF.

There are many counts of this clone. This DNA's translation differs at residue 14 from TCRdb's protein, which comes from a much larger clone; a read error is likely, and the protein shown is translated from the DNA. V and J are TRDV2 and TRDJ3, with 11 positions matching TRDD3. The J gene, not given by TCRdb, was assigned here from a germline match of the nucleotide sequence. Trimming cost V 0 bases and J 0 bases; bases outside gene matches: 15. The CDR3 sequence is 23 residues long. The germline CDR1 and CDR2 sequences are GEAIGNYY and EKD. The chain's CDR3 is CACDTEGGGYASRGSWDTRQMFF. As DNA, the CDR3 is TGTGCCTGTGACACCGAGGGTGGGGGATACGCATCCCGAGGCTCCTGGGACACCCGACAGATGTTTTTC.

This clone occurred a few times. Since a far larger clone is one base different, this is likely a read error. Other nucleotide sequences in the sample specify the same CDR3. The V and J genes are TRDV2 and TRDJ1; D unclear. No J gene was available from TCRdb, and it was assigned here by a germline match of the DNA. This CDR3 has 14 amino acids. The V end lost 2 bases, the J end lost 0 bases, and 9 bases lay between the germline ends. Germline V gene data show CDR1 as GEAIGNYY and CDR2 as EKD. CDR3 sequence reads: CACDRLRYTDKLIF. The DNA for the CDR3 is TGTGCCTGTGACAGGCTCCGGTACACCGATAAACTCATCTTT.

A few counts support this clone. The TCRdb protein, from a much larger clone, departs from this DNA's translation at residue 3, likely by read error; the protein shown derives from the DNA. The chain is built from TRDV2 and TRDJ1; D may be TRDD3 (6 bases). TCRdb does not report a J gene; here it was assigned by matching the DNA to germline references. This CDR3 has 18 residues. From germline, CDR1 is GEAIGNYY and CDR2 EKD. CDR3 bases: TGTGCCCGTGACACCCTGGGGATTTCTGTGGGGTACACCGATAAACTCATCTTT. Its protein product is CARDTLGISVGYTDKLIF.

Note on this clone: Compared with germline, one end of the junction differs, possibly owing to a read error. The rearrangement uses TRDV1 and TRDJ1; TRDD3 might be the D (6 bases). TCRdb lists no J gene, so it was determined here by aligning the DNA to germline. Germline V CDR1 and CDR2: TSWWSYY, QGS. The CDR3 consists of 19 residues. CDR3 loop: CSGELSKPPPTTFADKLIF. CDR3 sequence (DNA): TGCTCTGGGGAACTGTCTAAGCCGCCCCCGACGACCTTTGCCGATAAACTCATCTTT.

This clone was observed a few times. The amino acid sequence in TCRdb belongs to a much larger clone and departs from this DNA's translation at residue 3, likely a sequencing read error; the sequence shown is translated from the DNA. The rearrangement links TRDV1 to TRDJ1, with D perhaps being TRDD2 or TRDD3 (7 bases each). TCRdb offers no J gene call, so here the DNA was matched to germline to obtain one. Germline values: CDR1 TSWWSYY, CDR2 QGS. This CDR3 region has 24 residues. This CDR3 is CAFGDLPPRFLRSGGCRYTDKLIF. The CDR3 DNA follows: TGTGCTTTTGGGGACCTACCGCCGAGGTTCCTACGTTCTGGGGGCTGCCGGTACACCGATAAACTCATCTTT.

About this clone itself: This DNA translates differently at residue 9 from the TCRdb protein, which is that of a much larger clone; a read error is likely, and the protein shown is the DNA's own translation. The CDR3 region has the DNA TGTGCCTGTGACACCCTGGGGGTCAGTCACACCGATAAACTCATCTTT. Translated, it gives CACDTLGVSHTDKLIF. This chain connects TRDV2 to TRDJ1; 7 bases are shared with TRDD3. The J gene, absent from TCRdb, was called here by matching the DNA to germline. CDR3 length: 16 amino acids. The germline V gene encodes CDR1 GEAIGNYY and CDR2 EKD. The ends lost 0 bases at V and 0 bases at J; junction bases unmatched: 6.

This clone was detected a few times. This DNA translates differently at residue 3 from the TCRdb protein, which is that of a much larger clone; a read error is likely, and the protein shown is the DNA's own translation. The chain joins TRDV2 to TRDJ1; D gene unclear. Matching the DNA to germline supplied the J gene, which TCRdb does not give. The V end was cut by 9 bases, the J end by 0 bases, with 28 bases between. Germline V gene lookup returns CDR1 GEAIGNYY and CDR2 EKD. This CDR3 is built from 18 residues. The CDR3 region is CARVQFSRYHPYTDKLIF. The CDR3 bases are TGTGCCCGTGTCCAATTCTCGAGGTATCACCCTTACACCGATAAACTCATCTTT.

Of note for this clone: The protein given by TCRdb reflects a much larger clone and differs at residue 19 from this DNA's translation, likely from a read error; the protein shown is the DNA's translation. The chain couples TRDV1 to TRDJ1; 9 bases are a match to TRDD3. The CDR3 has 21 residues. Germline CDR1 and CDR2: TSWWSYY and QGS. The CDR3 sequence: CALGERPFFPLLLGDTDKPIF. For the CDR3, the DNA is TGTGCTCTTGGGGAACGGCCCTTTTTCCCACTTTTACTGGGGGACACCGATAAACCCATCTTT.

This clone showed up many times. V and J are TRDV1 and TRDJ3, with D maybe TRDD3 (8 bases). Between the trimmed V and J ends, which lost 0 bases and 0 bases, there was a span of 30 bases. The CDR3 covers 25 residues. Germline assignment: CDR1 TSWWSYY and CDR2 QGS. The CDR3 region is CALGELPHSYLGILRSSWDTRQMFF. DNA of the CDR3: TGTGCTCTTGGGGAACTTCCTCATTCCTACCTGGGGATACTTAGAAGCTCCTGGGACACCCGACAGATGTTTTTC.

This clone was counted a few times. One base separates it from a far larger clone, so it is likely a read error. Other DNA sequences from this sample encode an identical CDR3 as well. The V and J genes are TRDV1 and TRDJ1, with D perhaps TRDD2 (6 bases). The germline CDR1 and CDR2 sequences are TSWWSYY and QGS. This CDR3 is 18 amino acids long. The DNA for the CDR3 is TGCGCTCTTGCTTCCTCCAGTACTACCTCTTGGTACACCGATAAACTCATCTTT. Its protein is CALASSSTTSWYTDKLIF.

This clone was seen repeatedly, ten times or more. Different DNA sequences within this sample yield the same CDR3. The V gene is TRDV1, the J gene TRDJ1, with a possible D match to TRDD3 (5 bases). V was clipped by 3 bases and J by 0 bases, with 26 bases between them. From germline, CDR1 is TSWWSYY and CDR2 QGS. This CDR3 has 20 residues. The CDR3 DNA sequence: TGTGCTCTTGGGGAGCCCACGAGACTTCTGCTGGGAGGGTACACCGATAAACTCATCTTT. As protein: CALGEPTRLLLGGYTDKLIF.

This clone was picked up many times. With only one base between it and a far larger clone, this is likely a read error. The same CDR3 arises from other DNA sequences in this sample as well. The V gene is TRDV1, the J gene TRDJ1, with D possibly called TRDD2 or TRDD3 (6 bases each). The J gene was not available in TCRdb and was assigned here by matching the DNA to germline segments. The CDR3 spans 19 residues. Per the germline V gene, CDR1 is TSWWSYY and CDR2 is QGS. V was pared by 0 bases and J by 0 bases, with 20 bases between. CDR3 region: CALGELSYQGDSYTDKLIF. DNA for the CDR3: TGTGCTCTTGGGGAACTATCCTACCAGGGGGACAGCTACACCGATAAACTCATCTTT.

This clone was seen a handful of times. A read error is likely here: a far larger clone is one base away. The sample carries other DNA sequences with the same CDR3. The chain carries TRDV1 and TRDJ1; no definite D call. The germline V gene has CDR1 TSWWSYY and CDR2 QGS. This CDR3 region has 16 residues. The germline V and J ends were trimmed by 6 bases and 0 bases, with 17 bases remaining between them. CDR3 sequence (DNA): TGTGCTCTTGGACCGTGGGACTCGCTGTACACCGATAAACTCATCTTT. Protein: CALGPWDSLYTDKLIF.